A selection of T cell receptor beta chains follows, all from one sample in a study of T cell repertoires in cytomegalovirus infection. Each CDR3 protein is one row after TCRdb ran MiXCR on the reads. The sample has some 680,000 distinct CDR3 sequences, 35% to 45% seen once. Input material: PBMCs. The receptors here all came from a human donor in good health (CMV status not recorded). Some clones in this sample may be carry-over from other donors' samples. The CDR3 runs from the conserved cysteine through the conserved F or W. The D gene is left open where the match is weak. Clone size is stated in some rows and not others, as once, few, many or a class when expanded.

size,V,D,length,J,CDR3,DNA
few,TRBV20-1,TRBD2,15,TRBJ2-1,CSARQPSGSLSEQFF,TGCAGTGCTCGACAACCGAGCGGGAGCCTCAGTGAGCAGTTCTTC
.,TRBV10-3,.,13,TRBJ2-5,CAISPTGEETQYF,TGTGCCATCAGCCCGACGGGGGAAGAGACCCAGTACTTC
few,TRBV28,.,14,TRBJ1-2,CASSPPTGLYGYTF,TGTGCCAGCAGTCCGCCGACAGGACTCTATGGCTACACCTTC
few,TRBV6-6,TRBD1,15,TRBJ1-5,CASSSQTGGNQPQHF,TGTGCCAGCAGTTCCCAAACAGGGGGCAATCAGCCCCAGCATTTT
few,TRBV29-1,TRBD2,14,TRBJ2-1,CSHVIAGPYNEQFF,TGCAGCCACGTTATAGCGGGACCCTACAATGAGCAGTTCTTC
few,TRBV12-3/TRBV12-4,.,13,TRBJ1-5,CASSAGAGRPQHF,TGTGCCAGTTCCGCCGGGGCGGGCCGGCCCCAGCATTTT
few,TRBV28,.,16,TRBJ2-7,CASNPTFLARTYEQYF,TGTGCCAGCAATCCTACCTTCCTGGCCAGAACCTACGAGCAGTACTTC
.,TRBV28,.,14,TRBJ2-1,CASSLAVIYNEQFF,TGTGCCAGCAGTTTGGCCGTTATTTACAATGAGCAGTTCTTC
few,TRBV27,.,14,TRBJ1-1,CASSLRPAGTEAFF,TGTGCCAGCAGTTTACGACCCGCAGGCACTGAAGCTTTCTTT
few,TRBV10-3,TRBD1,14,TRBJ1-2,CAISVGTGNYGYTF,TGTGCCATCAGTGTCGGGACAGGGAACTATGGCTACACCTTC
.,TRBV29-1,.,14,TRBJ2-5,CSVEERGGQETQYF,TGCAGCGTTGAAGAACGGGGCGGCCAAGAGACCCAGTACTTC
many,TRBV7-2,.,16,TRBJ2-5,CASSTSWRGNQETQYF,TGTGCCAGCAGCACAAGTTGGAGGGGGAACCAAGAGACCCAGTACTTC
.,TRBV6-8,TRBD1,15,TRBJ1-1,CASRPLTGAGTEAFF,TGTGCCAGCAGACCCCTGACAGGGGCGGGCACTGAAGCTTTCTTT
many,TRBV7-2,.,16,TRBJ1-2,CASSLGARESNYGYTF,TGTGCCAGCAGCTTAGGGGCCCGAGAGTCAAACTATGGCTACACCTTC
once,TRBV4-1,.,19,TRBJ1-5,CASSQGLGISGQSNQPQHF,TGCGCCAGCAGCCAAGGTCTGGGTATTTCCGGACAGAGTAATCAGCCCCAGCATTTT
.,TRBV12-3/TRBV12-4,.,16,TRBJ2-2,CASSLLRVKNTGELFF,TGTGCCAGCAGTTTACTCAGGGTCAAGAACACCGGGGAGCTGTTTTTT
.,TRBV18,.,16,TRBJ2-2,CASSPPGVLNTGELFF,TGTGCCAGCTCACCACCAGGCGTCCTGAACACCGGGGAGCTGTTTTTT
.,TRBV19,TRBD2,14,TRBJ2-1,CASSIISGGYEQFF,TGTGCCAGTAGTATTATTAGCGGGGGTTATGAGCAGTTCTTC
few,TRBV6-1,TRBD1,14,TRBJ1-5,CASSEARGYQPQHF,TGTGCCAGCAGTGAAGCCAGGGGGTATCAGCCCCAGCATTTT
few,TRBV6-5,TRBD1,14,TRBJ1-6,CASSATGDISPLHF,TGTGCCAGCAGCGCGACAGGGGATATTTCACCCCTCCACTTT
few,TRBV28,.,17,TRBJ2-7,CASSLGGGAMTSYEQYF,TGTGCCAGCAGTTTAGGTGGCGGGGCTATGACCTCCTACGAGCAGTACTTC
few,TRBV20-1,TRBD2,18,TRBJ2-6,CSAPRGAGLNSGANVLTF,TGCAGTGCTCCCCGGGGAGCGGGGTTGAACTCTGGGGCCAACGTCCTGACTTTC